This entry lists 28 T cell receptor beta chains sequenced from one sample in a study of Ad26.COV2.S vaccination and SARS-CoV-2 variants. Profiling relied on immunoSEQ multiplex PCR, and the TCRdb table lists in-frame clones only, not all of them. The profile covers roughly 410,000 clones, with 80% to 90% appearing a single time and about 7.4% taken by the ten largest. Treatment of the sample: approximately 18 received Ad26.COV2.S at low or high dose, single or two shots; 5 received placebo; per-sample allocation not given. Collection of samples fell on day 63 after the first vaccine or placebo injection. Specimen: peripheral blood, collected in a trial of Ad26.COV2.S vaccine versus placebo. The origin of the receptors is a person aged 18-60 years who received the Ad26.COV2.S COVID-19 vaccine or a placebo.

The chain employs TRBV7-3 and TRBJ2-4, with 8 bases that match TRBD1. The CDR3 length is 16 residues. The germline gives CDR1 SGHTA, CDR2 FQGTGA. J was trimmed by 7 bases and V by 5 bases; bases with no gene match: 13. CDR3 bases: TGTGCCAGCAGCCCGGACAGGGAACAACCCTGGAACATTCAGTACTTC. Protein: CASSPDREQPWNIQYF.

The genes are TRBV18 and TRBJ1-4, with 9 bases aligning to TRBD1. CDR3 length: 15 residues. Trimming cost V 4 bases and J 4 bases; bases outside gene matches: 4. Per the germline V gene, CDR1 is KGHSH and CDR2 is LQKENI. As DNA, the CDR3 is TGTGCCAGCTCACTACAGGGGGCCTTTAATGAAAAACTGTTTTTT. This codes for CASSLQGAFNEKLFF.

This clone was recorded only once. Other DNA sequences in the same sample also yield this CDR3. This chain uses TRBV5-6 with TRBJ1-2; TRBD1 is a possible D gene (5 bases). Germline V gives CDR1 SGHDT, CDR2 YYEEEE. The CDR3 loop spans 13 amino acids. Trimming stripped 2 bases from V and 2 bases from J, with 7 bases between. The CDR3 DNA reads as TGTGCCAGCAGCTTCGGGGGAAACTATGGCTACACCTTC. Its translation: CASSFGGNYGYTF. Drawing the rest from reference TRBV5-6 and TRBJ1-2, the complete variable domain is DAGVTQSPTHLIKTRGQQVTLRCSPKSGHDTVSWYQQALGQGPQFIFQYYEEEERQRGNFPDRFSGHQFPNYSSELNVNALLLGDSALYLCASSFGGNYGYTFGSGTRLTVV.

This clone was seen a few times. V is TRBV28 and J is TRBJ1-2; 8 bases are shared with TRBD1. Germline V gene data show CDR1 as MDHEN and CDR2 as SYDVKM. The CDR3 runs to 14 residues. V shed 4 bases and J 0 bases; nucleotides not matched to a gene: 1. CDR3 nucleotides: TGTGCCAGCAGTTCAGGGGGCCCTAACTATGGCTACACCTTC. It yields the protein CASSSGGPNYGYTF.

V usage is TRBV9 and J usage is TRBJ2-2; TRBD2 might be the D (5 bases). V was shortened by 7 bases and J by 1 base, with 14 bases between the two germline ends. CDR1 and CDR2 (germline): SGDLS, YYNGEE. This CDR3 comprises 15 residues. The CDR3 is CASGRVGRNTGELFF. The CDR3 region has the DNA TGTGCCAGCGGCCGCGTAGGGAGGAACACCGGGGAGCTGTTTTTT.

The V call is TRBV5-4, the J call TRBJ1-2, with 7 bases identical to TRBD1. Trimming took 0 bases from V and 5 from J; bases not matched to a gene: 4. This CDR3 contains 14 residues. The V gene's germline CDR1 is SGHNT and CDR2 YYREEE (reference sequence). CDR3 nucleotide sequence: TGTGCCAGCAGCTTGGGCGACAGGGCATATGGCTACACCTTC. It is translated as CASSLGDRAYGYTF. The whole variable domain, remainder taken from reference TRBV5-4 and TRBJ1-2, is ETGVTQSPTHLIKTRGQQVTLRCSSQSGHNTVSWYQQALGQGPQFIFQYYREEENGRGNFPPRFSGLQFPNYSSELNVNALELDDSALYLCASSLGDRAYGYTFGSGTRLTVV.

CDR3 in amino acids: CAISESGEGYEQYF. The CDR3 coding sequence is TGTGCCATCAGTGAGTCGGGGGAGGGCTACGAGCAGTACTTC. The V call is TRBV10-3, the J call TRBJ2-7; TRBD2 matches at 7 bases. V lost 0 bases to trimming and J lost 3 bases; unmatched junction nucleotides: 2. The germline V gene encodes CDR1 ENHRY and CDR2 SYGVKD. The CDR3 length is 14 residues.

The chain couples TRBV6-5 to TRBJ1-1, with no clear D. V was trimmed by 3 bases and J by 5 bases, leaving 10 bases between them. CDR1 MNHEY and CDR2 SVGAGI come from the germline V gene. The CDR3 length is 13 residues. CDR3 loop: CASSYGKVTEAFF. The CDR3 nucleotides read TGTGCCAGCAGTTATGGGAAGGTAACTGAAGCTTTCTTT.

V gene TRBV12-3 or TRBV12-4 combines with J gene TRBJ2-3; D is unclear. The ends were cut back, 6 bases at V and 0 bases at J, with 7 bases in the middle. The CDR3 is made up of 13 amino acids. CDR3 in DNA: TGTGCCAGCAGACCTACTAGCACAGATACGCAGTATTTT. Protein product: CASRPTSTDTQYF.

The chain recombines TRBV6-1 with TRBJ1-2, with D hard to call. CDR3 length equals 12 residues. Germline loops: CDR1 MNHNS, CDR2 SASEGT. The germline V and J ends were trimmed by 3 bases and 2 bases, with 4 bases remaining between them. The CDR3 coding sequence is TGTGCCAGCAGTGACAGGAACTATGGCTACACCTTC. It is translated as CASSDRNYGYTF.

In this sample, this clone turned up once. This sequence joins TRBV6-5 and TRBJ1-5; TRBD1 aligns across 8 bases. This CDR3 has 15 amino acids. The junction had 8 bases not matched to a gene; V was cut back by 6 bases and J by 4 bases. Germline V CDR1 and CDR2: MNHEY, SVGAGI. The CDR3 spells CASSPDRADNQPQHF. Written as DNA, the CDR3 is TGTGCCAGCAGCCCGGACAGGGCCGATAATCAGCCCCAGCATTTT.

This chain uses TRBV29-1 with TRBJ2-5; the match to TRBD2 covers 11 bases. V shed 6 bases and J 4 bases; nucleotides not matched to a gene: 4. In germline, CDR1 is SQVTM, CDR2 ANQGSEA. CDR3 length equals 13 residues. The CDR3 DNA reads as TGCAGCGTCCTAGCGGGAGGTGGAGAGACCCAGTACTTC. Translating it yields CSVLAGGGETQYF.

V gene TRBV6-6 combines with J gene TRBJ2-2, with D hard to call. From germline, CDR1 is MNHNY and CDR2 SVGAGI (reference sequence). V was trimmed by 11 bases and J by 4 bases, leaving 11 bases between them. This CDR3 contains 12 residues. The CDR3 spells CALLKSTGELFF. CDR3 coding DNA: TGTGCCCTTCTAAAGAGCACCGGGGAGCTGTTTTTT.

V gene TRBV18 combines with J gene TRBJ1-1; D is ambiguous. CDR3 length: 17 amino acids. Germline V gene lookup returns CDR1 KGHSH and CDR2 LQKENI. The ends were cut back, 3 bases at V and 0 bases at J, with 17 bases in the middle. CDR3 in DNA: TGTGCCAGCTCACCCGCCCGCCTGGGGTCAATGAACACTGAAGCTTTCTTT. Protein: CASSPARLGSMNTEAFF. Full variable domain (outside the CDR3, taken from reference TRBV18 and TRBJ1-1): NAGVMQNPRHLVRRRGQEARLRCSPMKGHSHVYWYRQLPEEGLKFMVYLQKENIIDESGMPKERFSAEFPKEGPSILRIQQVVRGDSAAYFCASSPARLGSMNTEAFFGQGTRLTVV.

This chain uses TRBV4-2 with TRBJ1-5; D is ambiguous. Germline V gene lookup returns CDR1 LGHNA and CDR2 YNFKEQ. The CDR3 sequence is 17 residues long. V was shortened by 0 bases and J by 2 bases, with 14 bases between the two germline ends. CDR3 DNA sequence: TGTGCCAGCAGCCAAGATATCGGGCCTTGGGGCAATCAGCCCCAGCATTTT. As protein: CASSQDIGPWGNQPQHF.

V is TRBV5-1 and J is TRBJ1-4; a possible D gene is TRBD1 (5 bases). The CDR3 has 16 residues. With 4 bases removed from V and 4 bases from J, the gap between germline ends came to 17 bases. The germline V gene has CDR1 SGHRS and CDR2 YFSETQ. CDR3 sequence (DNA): TGCGCCAGCAGCCAAGACGCAGGGTTAGGTAATGAAAAACTGTTTTTT. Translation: CASSQDAGLGNEKLFF.

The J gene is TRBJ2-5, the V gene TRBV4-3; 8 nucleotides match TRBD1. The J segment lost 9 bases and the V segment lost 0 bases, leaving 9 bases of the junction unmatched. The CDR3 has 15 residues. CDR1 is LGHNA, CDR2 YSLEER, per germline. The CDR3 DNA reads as TGCGCCAGCAGCCAAGATCGGGGGACAGGCCGGGCCCAGTACTTC. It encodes CASSQDRGTGRAQYF.

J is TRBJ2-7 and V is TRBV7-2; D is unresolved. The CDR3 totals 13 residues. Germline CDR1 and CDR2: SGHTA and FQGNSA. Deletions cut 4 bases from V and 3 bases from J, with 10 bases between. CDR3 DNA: TGTGCCAGCAGCTACGGATTTTACTACGAGCAGTACTTC. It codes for CASSYGFYYEQYF.

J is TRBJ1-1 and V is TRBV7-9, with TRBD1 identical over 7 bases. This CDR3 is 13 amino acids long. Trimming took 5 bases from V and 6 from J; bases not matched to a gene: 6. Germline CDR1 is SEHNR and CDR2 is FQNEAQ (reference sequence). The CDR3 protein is CASSEQGSPEAFF. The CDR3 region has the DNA TGTGCCAGCAGCGAACAGGGGTCGCCTGAAGCTTTCTTT.

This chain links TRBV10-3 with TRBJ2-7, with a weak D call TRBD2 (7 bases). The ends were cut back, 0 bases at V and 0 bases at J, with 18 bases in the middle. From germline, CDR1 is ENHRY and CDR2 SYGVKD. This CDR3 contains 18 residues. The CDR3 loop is CAISESTWGRGSSYEQYF. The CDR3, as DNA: TGTGCCATCAGTGAGTCGACATGGGGGCGGGGGAGCTCCTACGAGCAGTACTTC.

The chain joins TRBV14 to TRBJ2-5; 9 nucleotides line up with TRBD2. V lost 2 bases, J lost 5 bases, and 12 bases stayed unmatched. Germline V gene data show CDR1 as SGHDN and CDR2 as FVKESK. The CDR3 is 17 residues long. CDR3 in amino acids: CASSQSVGGGAAETQYF. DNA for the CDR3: TGTGCCAGCAGCCAATCTGTAGGCGGGGGGGCCGCGGAGACCCAGTACTTC.

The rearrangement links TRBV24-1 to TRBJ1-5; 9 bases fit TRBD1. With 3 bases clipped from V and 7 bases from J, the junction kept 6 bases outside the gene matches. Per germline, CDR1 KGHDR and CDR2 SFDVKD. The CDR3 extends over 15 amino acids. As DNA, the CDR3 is TGTGCCACCAGTGATCCCACAGGGGGCGGCCAGCCCCAGCATTTT. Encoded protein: CATSDPTGGGQPQHF.

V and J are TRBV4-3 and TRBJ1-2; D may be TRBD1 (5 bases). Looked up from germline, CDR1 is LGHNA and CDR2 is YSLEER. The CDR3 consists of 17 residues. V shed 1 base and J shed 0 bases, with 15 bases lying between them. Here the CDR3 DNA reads TGCGCCAGCAGCCAAGGCGTGTCACAGGAAGCTAACTATGGCTACACCTTC. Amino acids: CASSQGVSQEANYGYTF.

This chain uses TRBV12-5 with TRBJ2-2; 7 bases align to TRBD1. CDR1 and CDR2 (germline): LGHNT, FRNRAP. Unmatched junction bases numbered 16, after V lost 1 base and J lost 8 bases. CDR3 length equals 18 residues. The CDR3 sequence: CASGLAGTPTGSEGELFF. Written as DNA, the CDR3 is TGTGCTAGTGGTTTGGCGGGGACCCCGACAGGGAGTGAAGGGGAGCTGTTTTTT.

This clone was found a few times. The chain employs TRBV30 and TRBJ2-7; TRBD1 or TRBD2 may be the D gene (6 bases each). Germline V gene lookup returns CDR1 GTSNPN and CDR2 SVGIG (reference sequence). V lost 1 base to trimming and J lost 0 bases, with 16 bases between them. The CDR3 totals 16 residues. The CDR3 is CAWSAGQWGLSYEQYF. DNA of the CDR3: TGTGCCTGGAGTGCCGGACAGTGGGGACTCTCCTACGAGCAGTACTTC.

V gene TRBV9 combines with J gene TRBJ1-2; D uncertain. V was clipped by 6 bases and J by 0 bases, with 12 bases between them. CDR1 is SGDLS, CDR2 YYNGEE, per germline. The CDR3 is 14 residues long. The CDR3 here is CASNSVGTNYGYTF. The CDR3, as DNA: TGTGCCAGCAACAGCGTTGGGACTAACTATGGCTACACCTTC.

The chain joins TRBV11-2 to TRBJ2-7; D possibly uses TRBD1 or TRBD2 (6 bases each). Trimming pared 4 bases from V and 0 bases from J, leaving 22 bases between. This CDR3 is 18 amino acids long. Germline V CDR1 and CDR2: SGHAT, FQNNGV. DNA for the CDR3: TGTGCCAGCAGCTCACAGGGTACCTACGGAGGGAGCTCCTACGAGCAGTACTTC. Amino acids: CASSSQGTYGGSSYEQYF.

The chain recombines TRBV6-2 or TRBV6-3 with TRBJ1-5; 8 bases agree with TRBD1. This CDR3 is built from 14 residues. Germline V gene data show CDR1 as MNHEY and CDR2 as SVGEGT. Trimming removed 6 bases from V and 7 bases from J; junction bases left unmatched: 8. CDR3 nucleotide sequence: TGTGCCAGCAGACCTCAGGGGGCCGGGCAGCCCCAGCATTTT. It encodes CASRPQGAGQPQHF.